The 5 T cell receptor beta chains below come from one sample, sequenced in a study of shared clonotypes between healthy human individuals. This table comes from immunoSEQ multiplex PCR, and its TCRdb copy is limited to in-frame clones, with some not included. Of over a million clones in the sample, about 96% were seen once. Specimen: naive CD4+ T cells sorted from blood. The sample's subset: CD45RA+ positively selected. The receptors stem from a young man in good health.

This sequence joins TRBV6-1 and TRBJ2-4; unclear D gene. Trimming removed 1 base at V and 7 bases at J, with 8 bases between. Germline V CDR1 and CDR2: MNHNS, SASEGT. CDR3 size: 13 residues. The DNA of the CDR3 is TGTGCCAGCAGTGAAGGTATGGGCAACATTCAGTACTTC. Amino acids: CASSEGMGNIQYF.

The rearrangement joins TRBV10-1 to TRBJ2-1; 14 positions agree with TRBD2. Germline V lookup: CDR1 WNHNN, CDR2 SYGVQD (reference sequence). Trimming took 4 bases from V and 1 from J; bases not matched to a gene: 6. The CDR3 runs to 18 residues. For the CDR3, the DNA is TGCGCCAGCAGTGGTGGGACTAGCGGGAGTCGTTCCTACAATGAGCAGTTCTTC. Translation gives CASSGGTSGSRSYNEQFF.

The CDR3 reads CASSLIPLGYSGNTIYF. Here the CDR3 DNA reads TGTGCCAGCAGCTTGATCCCCCTAGGTTACTCTGGAAACACCATATATTTT. The chain employs TRBV7-2 and TRBJ1-3; no reliable D call. Germline V gives CDR1 SGHTA, CDR2 FQGNSA. CDR3 length: 17 amino acids. V shed 3 bases and J shed 0 bases, with 15 bases lying between them.

V gene TRBV7-9 combines with J gene TRBJ2-5; a weak D match, TRBD1 (6 bases). Between the trimmed V and J ends, which lost 4 bases and 5 bases, there was a span of 11 bases. This CDR3 region has 13 residues. CDR1 SEHNR and CDR2 FQNEAQ come from the germline V gene (reference sequence). CDR3 residues: CASSSPGDETQYF. As DNA, the CDR3 is TGTGCCAGCAGCTCCCCAGGGGACGAGACCCAGTACTTC.

On this clone itself: At the DNA level, this CDR3 is encoded by other sequences in the same sample as well. The V gene is TRBV6-6, the J gene TRBJ2-7, with 11 bases matching TRBD2. The CDR3 length is 15 residues. The V gene end was trimmed by 0 bases and the J gene end by 4 bases; junction bases not matched to a gene: 2. Per the germline V gene, CDR1 is MNHNY and CDR2 is SVGAGI (reference sequence). CDR3 sequence (DNA): TGTGCCAGCAGTTACTCCGGGACTAGCGGTTACGAGCAGTACTTC. This codes for CASSYSGTSGYEQYF.